Sequencing of this T cell receptor (beta chain) was carried out in a study of cytomegalovirus exposure and HLA in healthy donors (TCRdb year 2017). In the study overall: An earlier analysis of 587 of the donors reported roughly 300 Gb of sequence data and approximately 120 million unique TCR beta sequences obtained from about 170 million T cells. To predict cytomegalovirus infection status, the study combined high-throughput TCR immunosequencing, statistical association of individual TCRs with disease status, and machine learning. Roughly 300 gigabases of sequencing data and 70 million to 85 million unique TCR sequences were included in an early release covering about 600 HLA-typed donors. On average, about 200,000 unique TCR beta nucleotide sequences were sequenced per donor among several hundred genotyped donors of the cohort, with roughly 20% of those sequences being non-productive. Alongside the repertoire data, information on donor age, sex, ethnicity and CMV serostatus was compiled. The number of donors typed differed by locus, with about 620-630 for A, B, C, DRB1 and DQB1, around 500 for DQA1, nearly 610 for DPA1, and 450 to 480 for DPB1. Genome-wide SNP genotypes for about 65% of the 666 donors were used in a later genetic analysis, which treated that subset as a discovery cohort. The study profiled the T cell repertoires of under 850 subjects by immunosequencing and related them to cytomegalovirus serostatus. Class I and class II HLA loci were covered by the typing at four-digit resolution. Rather than drawing on any new phenotypic data, the later analysis identified candidate immune exposures from TCR beta sequences and the way those sequences occurred across donors. Of the 300 to 500 genotyped donors, approximately 81% were placed in the genetic ancestry cluster associated with self-reported Caucasian donors. Because of strong linkage in the cohort, four or five DR-DQ haplotypes were treated as single units for association and clustering. All discovery cohort repertoires had been generated using a single sequencing platform. A later analysis re-examined previously published TCR beta repertoires from around 670 donors and added high-resolution HLA genotyping to investigate patterns of TCR occurrence. Along with the roughly 610-subject first cohort, a separate validation cohort of approximately 110 different subjects was used. In an earlier analysis of roughly 580 of the donors, high-throughput TCR beta sequencing was used to judge whether each TCR beta V gene segment behaved as functional or pseudogenic. The study aimed to test whether cataloging public T cell receptors could reveal signatures of past pathogen exposure. Findings and caveats that apply to the study as a whole: In a later analysis, about 16,000 TCR beta sequences were associated with specific HLA alleles at a false discovery rate of 0.05. The cohort was sequenced for TCR beta chains only, and without alpha or paired-chain data the features that could be detected were limited. Most CMV-associated TCR beta chains appeared to be HLA-restricted in a later analysis, and the HLA associations seemed to be driven largely by CMV exposure. The classifier was reported to diagnose cytomegalovirus status with high specificity and sensitivity in both the original and validation cohorts. The authors suggested that the approach could potentially be extended to other disease states and immunological phenotypes. In a later analysis, TCR association rates were found to vary across HLA loci, with the most associated TCRs seen for DRB1 alleles and the fewest for HLA-C alleles. A few of the identified cytomegalovirus-associated TCR beta chains were confirmed in vitro to be specific for cytomegalovirus antigens. Linkage disequilibrium might explain the correlated functional status among segregating V segments, but an unknown experimental factor could not be ruled out. When HLA alleles, especially DR and DQ, strongly co-occurred, attributing TCR associations to individual alleles was difficult. Several of the top co-occurrence clusters appeared to be linked to parvovirus B19, influenza, CMV and Epstein-Barr virus, according to a later analysis. A later genetic analysis reported fewer N-insertions in productive TCRs among donors in an Asian-associated ancestry cluster than the approximately 670-donor mean. A later analysis found that HLA-associated TCR beta chains were more clonally expanded and had lower generation probabilities than equally common non-associated chains. Some IMGT-functional V segments, including TRBV6-2 and TRBV6-3, could not be told apart with the 87-base-pair reads, so those segments were excluded. Most TCR sequences were observed very rarely across donors, whereas some public TCRs were present in many individuals. A later genetic analysis associated a missense DCLRE1C variant with V-gene and J-gene trimming of TCR beta chains, and an independent cohort replicated the association. An earlier analysis of around 600 of the donors showed that most TCR beta V segments appeared in productive rearrangements either about 87% or about 30% of the time, which broadly matched IMGT annotations. The sequencing pipeline was judged likely to have produced a cluster of highly shared sequence variants as a technical artifact. HLA typing was unavailable for some donors at each locus, so association tests used only the typed subset. The study gave a list of roughly 150 TCR beta chains associated with cytomegalovirus. A further reported finding was that TCR beta sequences accurately predicted the HLA-A and HLA-B alleles for most subjects in the first cohort. About 15 rarely observed V segments, including chromosome 9 orphons, were excluded from the earlier analysis of several hundred of the donors because counts were too low. The only immune exposure information available for the cohort was CMV serostatus. Presence/absence analyses assumed roughly uniform sequencing depth across donors, an assumption that may not hold.

This clone was observed a few times. Its target antigen remains unknown. No much larger clone exists at a distance of one base, and base qualities are not known. The library relied on the immunoSEQ multiplex PCR assay. For the multiplex PCR, a mixture combining 60 forward primers for TCR Vbeta segments and 13 reverse primers for TCR Jbeta segments was used. The CDR3 region of rearranged TCR beta genes was amplified from genomic DNA by a multiplex PCR assay. Amplified TCR beta libraries were sequenced as 87-base-pair reads on the Illumina HiSeq System. Processing in the source paper ran as follows. A later analysis counted about 80 million unique TCR beta chains across the 700 or so repertoires, and around 12 million of these chains were shared by at least two donors. A nearest-neighbor algorithm error-corrected the raw reads and collapsed the reads into unique sequences, merging closely related sequences to remove PCR and sequencing errors. Alignment of CDR3 sequences to IMGT reference sequences was used to assign V, D and J gene segments. For a sequence to be retained, at least a six-nucleotide match to both a V gene segment and a J gene segment was required. A rearrangement was called productive if the CDR3 had no stop codons and remained in frame with V and J, and every other rearrangement was called non-productive. CDR3 was defined according to IMGT convention as the region running from the second conserved V-encoded cysteine to the conserved J-encoded phenylalanine. Sequences without an unambiguous match to a single V gene segment were excluded from the earlier analysis of about 600 of the donors. In an earlier analysis of roughly 600 of the donors, a V segment was called functional when productive rearrangements were above 56.7%, and segregating when the standard deviation between donors exceeded 5%. To diagnose cytomegalovirus status from the catalog of TCR beta chain sequences, a statistical classification framework was built. In a later analysis, V and J genes were assigned by comparing TCR nucleotide sequences against IMGT/GENE-DB human TR gene sequences. Using the TCRdist pipeline, a later analysis assigned CDR3 sequences along with most-parsimonious VDJ recombination scenarios. In a later analysis, each TCR beta chain was defined by its CDR3 amino acid sequence together with its V-gene family, and reads without a unique V-gene family were excluded. As a way to deal with suspected cross-contamination and a sequencing artifact, a later analysis dropped 592 nucleotide sequences that were highly shared and had low generation probability. In a later analysis, a clonal expansion index for each public chain was calculated from normalized within-repertoire ranks of inferred template counts. A later analysis computed generation probabilities with a VDJ recombination model fitted to out-of-frame rearrangements, and checked the results against IGoR. In a later analysis, hypergeometric tests were used to score TCR-TCR, TCR-HLA and TCR-CMV co-occurrence, with a repertoire-size bias correction applied to TCR pairs. A later analysis estimated false discovery rates by permuting HLA or CMV assignments 20 times. In a later analysis, co-occurring TCRs were grouped using DBSCAN, with TCRdist sequence similarity added in when clustering inside HLA-allele-positive subsets. For co-occurrence clustering, repertoires with fewer than 30,000 or more than 120,000 public chains were excluded, along with roughly five repertoires with anomalous nucleotide sharing. The table was pulled from immuneACCESS by TCRdb, which kept in-frame rearrangements only. Such tables lose some clones; where checked, under half of the loss comes from unresolved V genes, and the rest has no known cause. V, J and clone size are those of that table, while D and trimming were read from the DNA. The sample yields 100,000 to 150,000 clones; 15% to 20% were counted once. Of the sample, about 3.1% is held by the ten largest clones.

Per the germline V gene (reference sequence), LNHDA is the CDR1 and SQIVND is the CDR2. Trimming removed 6 bases from V and 4 bases from J; the gene matches leave 7 bases unexplained. Measured from the cysteine to the phenylalanine, the CDR3 is 15 residues long. The kept DNA is CDR3 alone, 45 bases in frame from the first base. The cohort was made up of under 800 healthy bone marrow donors. Cohort members were all nominally healthy when sampled, although unrecorded immune exposures were likely present. The donor was CMV seropositive and was included in the group of approximately 310 seropositive cohort members. A peripheral blood sample was provided by each donor, and peripheral blood mononuclear cells were used for TCR beta sequencing. Genomic DNA was extracted from the blood cell samples with the Qiagen DNeasy Blood Extraction Kit.

Source material: PBMCs. The V and J genes are TRBV19 and TRBJ2-5; the central 11 bases match TRBD2. This receptor was obtained from a female donor in good health and CMV-seropositive. The CDR3 reads as follows: CASRTGLAGGETQYF. Read as DNA, the sequence is TGTGCCAGTAGAACCGGACTAGCGGGTGGAGAGACCCAGTACTTC.